This passage covers 17 T cell receptor beta chains from one sample sequenced in a study of blood T cell repertoires in COVID-19. Sequenced by immunoSEQ multiplex PCR; TCRdb stores in-frame clones only, minus some. Here the sample spans 200,000 to 250,000 clones, roughly 77% being singletons. The sequenced material came from PBMCs or T cells enriched from blood (not recorded which). These receptors were obtained from a man in his forties who had recovered from COVID-19.

This clone appeared a few times. The rearrangement joins TRBV6-4 to TRBJ2-3, with TRBD2 as a possible D gene (7 bases). Trimming left V 0 bases short and J 2 bases short, with 12 bases between. The CDR3 sequence is 16 residues long. CDR1 MRHNA and CDR2 SNTAGT come from the germline V gene. In DNA form, the CDR3 reads TGTGCCAGCAGTGACTCACTGGCGGGGGCCACAGATACGCAGTATTTT. This gives the protein CASSDSLAGATDTQYF.

The gene calls are TRBV5-4 and TRBJ1-1, with TRBD1 as a possible D gene (5 bases). The V and J ends lost 0 bases and 0 bases respectively, with 9 bases between them. In germline, CDR1 is SGHNT, CDR2 YYREEE (reference sequence). The CDR3 extends over 15 amino acids. The DNA of the CDR3 is TGTGCCAGCAGCTTGGTTGGGACTATGAACACTGAAGCTTTCTTT. This codes for CASSLVGTMNTEAFF.

J is TRBJ2-2 and V is TRBV7-8, with a tentative D call TRBD2 (6 bases). CDR1 is SGHVS and CDR2 is FQNEAQ in the germline V gene. This CDR3 comprises 14 residues. Trimming shortened V by 2 bases and J by 6 bases, and 10 bases separated the two germline ends. CDR3 bases: TGTGCCAGCAGCTTACTGGGGGACTCCGGGGAGCTGTTTTTT. Its protein product is CASSLLGDSGELFF.

This chain connects TRBV3-1 (or the pseudogene TRBV3-2) to TRBJ2-1; TRBD2 aligns across 11 bases. The CDR3 spans 15 residues. Per germline, CDR1 LGHDT and CDR2 YNNKEL (reference sequence). V lost 5 bases to trimming and J lost 7 bases; unmatched junction nucleotides: 7. The CDR3 reads CASSEPGTSGNEQFF. CDR3 DNA sequence: TGTGCCAGCAGCGAACCGGGGACTAGCGGTAATGAGCAGTTCTTC.

The V call is TRBV27, the J call TRBJ2-1; 9 bases map to TRBD1. The germline CDR1 and CDR2 sequences are MNHEY and SMNVEV (reference sequence). The V gene end was trimmed by 7 bases and the J gene end by 9 bases; junction bases not matched to a gene: 10. The CDR3 consists of 14 residues. The CDR3 region has the DNA TGTGCCAGCACAAGAGGGACAGGGTACGGTGAGCAGTTCTTC. Its translation: CASTRGTGYGEQFF.

The genes are TRBV6-4 and TRBJ2-3, with a possible D match to TRBD1 (6 bases). CDR1 and CDR2 (germline): MRHNA, SNTAGT. Trimming cost V 6 bases and J 4 bases, with 14 bases left between them. This CDR3 comprises 14 residues. The CDR3 loop reads CASSQGQSADTQYF. CDR3 DNA: TGTGCCAGCAGCCAAGGACAGTCAGCAGATACGCAGTATTTT.

A single count supports this clone. The chain joins TRBV4-1 to TRBJ2-3, with 8 bases that match TRBD1. The V and J ends lost 3 bases and 4 bases, in that order; junction bases with no gene match: 3. The CDR3 totals 14 residues. Germline CDR1 MGHRA, CDR2 YSYEKL. The CDR3 spells CASSHQGAPDTQYF. Here the CDR3 DNA reads TGCGCCAGCAGCCATCAGGGGGCGCCAGATACGCAGTATTTT.

The chain employs TRBV27 and TRBJ1-1, with 8 positions matching TRBD1. This CDR3 is built from 13 residues. Trimming took 5 bases from V and 5 from J; bases not matched to a gene: 4. CDR1 is MNHEY, CDR2 SMNVEV, per germline (reference sequence). Here the CDR3 reads CASSPGTGTEAFF. CDR3 sequence (DNA): TGTGCCAGCAGTCCCGGGACAGGTACTGAAGCTTTCTTT.

The chain employs TRBV25-1 and TRBJ1-4; perhaps TRBD1 as D (5 bases). Trimming pared 11 bases from V and 0 bases from J, leaving 22 bases between. Looked up from germline, CDR1 is MGHDK and CDR2 is SYGVNS. This CDR3 is built from 17 residues. The CDR3 DNA reads as TGTGCCTCCTCGGATAGTACAGGACCGGCAACTAATGAAAAACTGTTTTTT. The encoded protein is CASSDSTGPATNEKLFF.

This clone came up many times. Other DNA sequences in this specimen translate into the identical CDR3. The DNA of the CDR3 is TGTGCCAGCAGCTGGAGGGAGACCCAGTACTTC. Protein: CASSWRETQYF. J is TRBJ2-5 and V is TRBV5-6; possible D gene TRBD2, 5 bases. The CDR3 contains 11 residues. Germline lookup yields CDR1 SGHDT and CDR2 YYEEEE. V lost 3 bases to trimming and J lost 5 bases, with 5 bases between them.

This chain uses TRBV10-2 with TRBJ1-6; D possibly corresponds to TRBD1 (5 bases). Germline V gene data show CDR1 as WSHSY and CDR2 as SAAADI. The ends were cut back, 8 bases at V and 7 bases at J, with 27 bases in the middle. The CDR3 covers 18 residues. CDR3 DNA: TGCGCCAGCTGTGGGGGGGTATCGGGTGGGGGTACCAATTCACCCCTCCACTTT. Translation: CASCGGVSGGGTNSPLHF.

This CDR3 is CASSTLTGGDQPQHF. Written as DNA, the CDR3 is TGTGCCAGTAGTACCTTGACAGGGGGCGATCAGCCCCAGCATTTT. V and J are TRBV19 and TRBJ1-5; the match to TRBD1 covers 10 bases. CDR1 LNHDA and CDR2 SQIVND come from the germline V gene (reference sequence). V was pared by 4 bases and J by 5 bases, with 5 bases of the junction left unmatched. The CDR3 totals 15 residues. The complete variable domain, with remaining parts taken from reference TRBV19 and TRBJ1-5, reads DGGITQSPKYLFRKEGQNVTLSCEQNLNHDAMYWYRQDPGQGLRLIYYSQIVNDFQKGDIAEGYSVSREKKESFPLTVTSAQKNPTAFYLCASSTLTGGDQPQHFGDGTRLSIL.

This clone has more than one count but fewer than ten. Written as DNA, the CDR3 is TGTGCCAGCAGTCCCTCAACGAACTACCCTACTGAAGCTTTCTTT. It codes for CASSPSTNYPTEAFF. J is TRBJ1-1 and V is TRBV6-5; D gene ambiguous. This CDR3 spans 15 amino acids. V lost 5 bases to trimming and J lost 5 bases, with 18 bases between them. Per the germline V gene, CDR1 is MNHEY and CDR2 is SVGAGI.

The chain has TRBV11-1 and TRBJ1-2; D is ambiguous. The CDR3 runs to 13 residues. Germline assignment: CDR1 SGHAT and CDR2 FQDESV (reference sequence). Trimming removed 5 bases from V and 4 bases from J, with 11 bases in between. CDR3 bases: TGTGCCAGCAGCGCCTTCGGTACCTATGGCTACACCTTC. Translated, it gives CASSAFGTYGYTF.

The sample holds one count of this clone. V usage is TRBV4-1 and J usage is TRBJ1-4; tentative D call: TRBD1 (6 bases). CDR3 length: 14 residues. V was cut by 2 bases and J by 17 bases, with 21 bases left in between. Germline V lookup: CDR1 MGHRA, CDR2 YSYEKL. CDR3 bases: TGCGCCAGCAGCCAACCATTAGGGGCCGGGACACTATTTTTT. Translated: CASSQPLGAGTLFF.

The chain couples TRBV24-1 to TRBJ2-1; the D is unclear. The germline V and J ends were trimmed by 1 base and 3 bases, with 9 bases remaining between them. CDR1 KGHDR and CDR2 SFDVKD come from the germline V gene. The CDR3 has 15 residues. The CDR3 loop reads CATSDLGGFYNEQFF. CDR3 DNA: TGTGCCACCAGTGATTTAGGCGGTTTCTACAATGAGCAGTTCTTC.

This clone was counted a few times. The chain carries TRBV27 and TRBJ1-1, with 11 bases matching TRBD1. Looked up from germline, CDR1 is MNHEY and CDR2 is SMNVEV (reference sequence). Trimming took 8 bases from V and 1 from J; bases not matched to a gene: 18. The CDR3 extends over 19 amino acids. Written as DNA, the CDR3 is TGTGCCAGCGGCCACGACCCCCGGACAGGGGGCTTTCAGAACACTGAAGCTTTCTTT. Its translation is CASGHDPRTGGFQNTEAFF.